A selection of T cell receptor beta chains follows, all from one sample in a study of blood T cell repertoires in COVID-19. The method was immunoSEQ multiplex PCR; TCRdb's version includes in-frame clones alone and lacks a portion of them. This sample has 140,000 to 150,000 clones; around 82% occur once, and the top ten carry 3.5% to 4.5%. The sequenced material came from peripheral blood. These receptors were obtained from a man in his 60s with acute or convalescent COVID-19. Each CDR3 is given with its conserved first and last residue. D genes are given only for firm matches. Clone size is shown for a subset of rows, as once, few, many or a class of expanded clone.

TRBV28	TRBJ2-7	once	14	TRBD1	CASRPPQGRYEQYF	TGTGCCAGCAGGCCCCCACAGGGGCGGTACGAGCAGTACTTC
TRBV2	TRBJ1-4	NA	11	NA	CASTSNEKLFF	TGTGCCAGCACGTCTAATGAAAAACTGTTTTTT
TRBV29-1	TRBJ1-1	NA	13	TRBD1	CSVAGTANTEAFF	TGCAGCGTGGCCGGGACAGCGAACACTGAAGCTTTCTTT
TRBV9	TRBJ2-1	few	16	NA	CASSPLATFSYNEQFF	TGTGCCAGCAGCCCCTTAGCGACCTTCTCCTACAATGAGCAGTTCTTC
TRBV5-1	TRBJ1-1	NA	13	NA	CASTQGQNTEAFF	TGCGCCAGCACACAGGGCCAGAACACTGAAGCTTTCTTT
TRBV14	TRBJ2-3	NA	16	TRBD2	CASSLYAGERTDTQYF	TGTGCCAGCAGCCTTTACGCGGGAGAAAGAACAGATACGCAGTATTTT
TRBV5-1	TRBJ2-2	NA	18	TRBD2	CASSLRVVAGGNTGELFF	TGCGCCAGCAGCTTACGGGTTGTAGCGGGAGGTAACACCGGGGAGCTGTTTTTT
TRBV3-1/TRBV3-2	TRBJ2-7	NA	13	NA	CASSHQVSYEQYF	TGTGCCAGCAGCCACCAGGTCTCCTACGAGCAGTACTTC
TRBV9	TRBJ1-3	few	16	NA	CASSVGVGANGNTIYF	TGTGCCAGCAGCGTAGGCGTAGGGGCGAATGGAAACACCATATATTTT
TRBV3-1/TRBV3-2	TRBJ2-7	NA	15	TRBD1	CASSHSRDRGIEQYF	TGTGCCAGCAGCCATTCCCGGGACAGGGGCATCGAGCAGTACTTC
TRBV30	TRBJ1-2	NA	15	NA	CAWSVPEGVHYGYTF	TGTGCCTGGAGTGTTCCTGAGGGGGTTCACTATGGCTACACCTTC
TRBV24-1	TRBJ2-1	NA	19	TRBD1	CATSDLGGGTGGYYNEQFF	TGTGCCACCAGTGATTTGGGGGGTGGGACAGGGGGCTACTACAATGAGCAGTTCTTC
TRBV10-2	TRBJ2-5	NA	12	NA	CASRRYQETQYF	TGCGCCAGCCGGCGGTACCAAGAGACCCAGTACTTC
TRBV6-5	TRBJ2-1	once	16	TRBD2	CASSSNWGTSGAEQFF	TGTGCCAGCAGTTCCAATTGGGGGACTAGCGGGGCTGAGCAGTTCTTC
TRBV5-4	TRBJ2-5	NA	14	NA	CASSLVDSQETQYF	TGTGCCAGCAGCTTGGTAGACAGCCAAGAGACCCAGTACTTC
TRBV28	TRBJ2-7	NA	13	NA	CASSPPPTYEQYF	TGTGCCAGCAGTCCCCCCCCCACCTACGAGCAGTACTTC
TRBV2	TRBJ1-2	NA	14	NA	CASKNHDTNYGYTF	TGTGCCAGCAAGAACCACGACACTAACTATGGCTACACCTTC
TRBV27	TRBJ2-7	few	13	NA	CASSLGFGSEQYF	TGTGCCAGCAGTTTAGGGTTTGGGAGCGAGCAGTACTTC
TRBV28	TRBJ1-5	NA	13	TRBD1	CASSTDRERPQHF	TGTGCCAGCAGTACCGACAGGGAAAGGCCCCAGCATTTT
TRBV28	TRBJ2-7	NA	16	NA	CASSLWGRGSSYEQYF	TGTGCCAGCAGTTTATGGGGGCGGGGAAGCTCCTACGAGCAGTACTTC
TRBV19	TRBJ2-3	NA	14	TRBD2	CASSFSGSPDTQYF	TGTGCCAGTAGTTTTAGCGGGAGTCCCGATACGCAGTATTTT
TRBV19	TRBJ1-3	NA	15	NA	CASSPPWRPGNTIYF	TGTGCCAGTAGTCCGCCGTGGCGGCCAGGAAACACCATATATTTT
TRBV4-1	TRBJ1-2	NA	15	TRBD1	CASSLTGQGSLGYTF	TGCGCCAGCAGCCTCACGGGACAGGGGTCGTTAGGCTACACCTTC
TRBV10-3	TRBJ1-6	NA	15	NA	CAISARSAGDSPLHF	TGTGCCATCAGTGCCCGTTCCGCGGGAGATTCACCCCTCCACTTT
TRBV9	TRBJ2-1	NA	16	TRBD2	CASSLTSGTSYNEQFF	TGTGCCAGCAGCCTGACTAGCGGTACCTCCTACAATGAGCAGTTCTTC
TRBV9	TRBJ2-6	NA	15	NA	CASSVGGSGANVLTF	TGTGCCAGCAGCGTAGGAGGGAGTGGGGCCAACGTCCTGACTTTC
TRBV7-9	TRBJ1-4	NA	17	TRBD1	CASRPGTGGRGYEKLFF	TGTGCCAGCCGTCCCGGGACAGGGGGCCGGGGGTATGAAAAACTGTTTTTT
TRBV24-1	TRBJ2-3	NA	14	NA	CATSETGITDTQYF	TGTGCCACCAGTGAAACTGGTATCACAGATACGCAGTATTTT
TRBV19	TRBJ1-4	NA	13	NA	CASSMDINEKLFF	TGTGCCAGTAGTATGGACATTAATGAAAAACTGTTTTTT
TRBV6-6	TRBJ2-7	few	13	NA	CASSYGDTYEQYF	TGTGCCAGCAGCTACGGGGACACCTACGAGCAGTACTTC
TRBV5-1	TRBJ1-6	NA	13	NA	CASSLAEGSPLHF	TGCGCCAGCAGCTTGGCTGAGGGTTCACCCCTCCACTTT
TRBV29-1	TRBJ1-2	NA	12	TRBD1	CSVGTGGYGYTF	TGCAGCGTTGGGACAGGTGGCTATGGCTACACCTTC
TRBV19	TRBJ1-2	few	16	TRBD1	CASSNLPGQGHYGYTF	TGTGCCAGTAGCAACCTCCCTGGACAGGGCCACTATGGCTACACCTTC
TRBV28	TRBJ1-6	NA	17	NA	CASSSPPVVSLSSPLHF	TGTGCCAGCAGTTCCCCCCCTGTGGTTAGTCTTAGTTCACCCCTCCACTTT
TRBV30	TRBJ2-2	few	14	NA	CAWSWTPAGGELFF	TGTGCCTGGAGTTGGACCCCCGCGGGCGGGGAGCTGTTTTTT
TRBV25-1	TRBJ2-3	NA	16	TRBD2	CASSALAGGRADTQYF	TGTGCCAGCAGTGCCCTAGCGGGAGGAAGGGCAGATACGCAGTATTTT
TRBV11-3	TRBJ2-2	NA	18	NA	CASSLTVPFRADTGELFF	TGTGCCAGCAGCTTAACCGTCCCGTTCAGGGCGGACACCGGGGAGCTGTTTTTT
TRBV4-1	TRBJ2-1	NA	19	TRBD2	CASSQPGLAGGSSYNEQFF	TGCGCCAGCAGCCAGCCGGGACTAGCGGGAGGATCGTCCTACAATGAGCAGTTCTTC
TRBV19	TRBJ2-6	NA	16	NA	CASSRLGISGANVLTF	TGTGCCAGTAGTCGACTAGGGATCTCCGGGGCCAACGTCCTGACTTTC
TRBV6-6	TRBJ2-7	NA	14	TRBD1	CASRGTGGYYEQYF	TGTGCCAGCAGGGGGACAGGGGGTTACTACGAGCAGTACTTC